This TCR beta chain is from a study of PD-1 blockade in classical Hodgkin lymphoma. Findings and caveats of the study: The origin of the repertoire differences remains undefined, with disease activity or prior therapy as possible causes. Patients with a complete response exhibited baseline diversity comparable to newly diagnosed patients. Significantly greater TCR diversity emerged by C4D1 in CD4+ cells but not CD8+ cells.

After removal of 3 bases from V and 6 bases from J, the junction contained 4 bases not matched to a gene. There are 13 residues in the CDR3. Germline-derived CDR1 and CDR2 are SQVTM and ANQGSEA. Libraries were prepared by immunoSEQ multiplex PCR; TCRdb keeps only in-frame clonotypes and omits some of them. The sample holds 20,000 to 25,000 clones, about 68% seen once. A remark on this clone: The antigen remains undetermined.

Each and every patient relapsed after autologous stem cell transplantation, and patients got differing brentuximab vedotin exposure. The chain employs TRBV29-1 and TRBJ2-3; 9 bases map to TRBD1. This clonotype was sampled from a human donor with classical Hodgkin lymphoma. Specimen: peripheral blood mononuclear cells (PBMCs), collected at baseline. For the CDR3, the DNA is TGCAGCGTTGAGGGGGACAGGGATGATACGCAGTATTTT. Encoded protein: CSVEGDRDDTQYF.